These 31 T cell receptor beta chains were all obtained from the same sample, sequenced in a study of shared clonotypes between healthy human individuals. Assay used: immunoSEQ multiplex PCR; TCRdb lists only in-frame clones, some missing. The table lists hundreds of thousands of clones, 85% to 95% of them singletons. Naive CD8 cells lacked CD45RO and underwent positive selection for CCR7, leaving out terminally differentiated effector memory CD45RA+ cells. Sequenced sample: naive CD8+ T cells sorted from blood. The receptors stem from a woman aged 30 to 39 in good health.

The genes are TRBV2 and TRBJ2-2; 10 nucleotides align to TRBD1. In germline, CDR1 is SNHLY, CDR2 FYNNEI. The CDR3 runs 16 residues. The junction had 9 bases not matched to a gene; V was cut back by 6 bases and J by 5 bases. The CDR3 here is CASRSPRTGGTGELFF. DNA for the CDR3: TGTGCCAGCAGGAGCCCCCGGACAGGGGGAACCGGGGAGCTGTTTTTT.

The CDR3 loop reads CASSLMGGGQPQHF. DNA for the CDR3: TGTGCCAGCAGCTTGATGGGGGGCGGACAGCCCCAGCATTTT. This chain joins TRBV5-6 and TRBJ1-5; D perhaps matches TRBD1 (6 bases). In germline, CDR1 is SGHDT, CDR2 YYEEEE. V was clipped by 1 base and J by 7 bases, with 12 bases between them. This CDR3 has 14 amino acids.

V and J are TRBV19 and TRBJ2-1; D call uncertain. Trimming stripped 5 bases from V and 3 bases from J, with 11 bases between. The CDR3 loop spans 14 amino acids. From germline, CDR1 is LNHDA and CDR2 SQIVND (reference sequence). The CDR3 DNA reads TGTGCCAGTAGTGGCGGAGAAAGCTACAATGAGCAGTTCTTC. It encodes CASSGGESYNEQFF.

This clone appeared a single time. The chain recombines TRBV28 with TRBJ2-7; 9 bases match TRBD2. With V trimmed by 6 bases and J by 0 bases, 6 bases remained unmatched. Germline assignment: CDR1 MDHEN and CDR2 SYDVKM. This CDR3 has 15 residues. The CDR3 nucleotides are TGTGCCAGCAGCACTCGACTAGCGGCCTCCTACGAGCAGTACTTC. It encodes CASSTRLAASYEQYF.

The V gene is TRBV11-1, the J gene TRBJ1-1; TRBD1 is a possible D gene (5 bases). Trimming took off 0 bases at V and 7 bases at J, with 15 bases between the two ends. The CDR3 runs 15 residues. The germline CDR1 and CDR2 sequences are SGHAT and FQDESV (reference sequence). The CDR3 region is CASSLAKRGAHEAFF. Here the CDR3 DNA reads TGTGCCAGCAGCTTAGCAAAGAGGGGCGCCCATGAAGCTTTCTTT.

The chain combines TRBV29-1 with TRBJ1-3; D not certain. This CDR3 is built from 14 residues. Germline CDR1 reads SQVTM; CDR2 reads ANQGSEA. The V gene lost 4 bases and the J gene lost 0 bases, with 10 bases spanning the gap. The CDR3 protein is CSVGTVSSGNTIYF. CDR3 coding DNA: TGCAGCGTTGGCACAGTGAGCTCTGGAAACACCATATATTTT.

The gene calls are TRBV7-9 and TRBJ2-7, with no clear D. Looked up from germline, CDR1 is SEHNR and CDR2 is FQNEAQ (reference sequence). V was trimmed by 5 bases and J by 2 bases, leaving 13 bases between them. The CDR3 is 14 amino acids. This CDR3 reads CASSPPLLPYEQYF. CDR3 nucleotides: TGTGCCAGCAGCCCCCCCCTCCTGCCCTACGAGCAGTACTTC.

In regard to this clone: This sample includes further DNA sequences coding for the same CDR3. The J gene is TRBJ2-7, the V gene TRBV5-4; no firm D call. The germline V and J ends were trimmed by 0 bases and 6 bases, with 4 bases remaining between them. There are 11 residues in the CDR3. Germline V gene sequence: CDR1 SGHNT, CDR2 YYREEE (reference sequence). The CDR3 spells CASSLASEQYF. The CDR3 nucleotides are TGTGCCAGCAGCTTGGCCTCCGAGCAGTACTTC.

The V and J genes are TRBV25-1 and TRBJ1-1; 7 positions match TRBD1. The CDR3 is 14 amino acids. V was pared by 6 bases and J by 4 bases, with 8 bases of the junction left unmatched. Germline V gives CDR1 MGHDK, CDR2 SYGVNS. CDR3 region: CASRAWDSLTEAFF. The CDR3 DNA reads TGTGCCAGCAGGGCCTGGGACAGTCTCACTGAAGCTTTCTTT.

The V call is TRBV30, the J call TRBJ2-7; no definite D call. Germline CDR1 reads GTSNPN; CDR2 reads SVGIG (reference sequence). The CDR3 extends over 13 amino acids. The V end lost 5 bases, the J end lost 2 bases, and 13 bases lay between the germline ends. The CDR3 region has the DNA TGTGCCTGGTCTCCAGTCGATCCCTACGAGCAGTACTTC. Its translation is CAWSPVDPYEQYF.

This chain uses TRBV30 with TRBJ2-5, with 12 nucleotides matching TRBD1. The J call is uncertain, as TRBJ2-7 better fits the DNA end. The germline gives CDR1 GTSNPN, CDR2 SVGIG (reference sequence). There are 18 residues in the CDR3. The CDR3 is CAWSEGTGGCEQNYEQYF. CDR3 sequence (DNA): TGTGCCTGGAGTGAGGGGACAGGGGGCTGTGAGCAGAATTACGAGCAGTACTTC.

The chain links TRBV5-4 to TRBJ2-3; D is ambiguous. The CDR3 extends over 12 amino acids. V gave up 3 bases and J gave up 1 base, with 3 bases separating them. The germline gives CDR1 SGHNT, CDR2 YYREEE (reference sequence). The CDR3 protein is CASSYGTDTQYF. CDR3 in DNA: TGTGCCAGCAGCTATGGCACAGATACGCAGTATTTT.

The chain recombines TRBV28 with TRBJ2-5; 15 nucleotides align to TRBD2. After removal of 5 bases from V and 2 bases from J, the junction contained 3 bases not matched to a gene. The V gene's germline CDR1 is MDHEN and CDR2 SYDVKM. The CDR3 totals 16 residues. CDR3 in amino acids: CASSPGLAGGQETQYF. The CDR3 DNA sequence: TGTGCCAGCAGTCCGGGACTAGCGGGAGGACAAGAGACCCAGTACTTC.

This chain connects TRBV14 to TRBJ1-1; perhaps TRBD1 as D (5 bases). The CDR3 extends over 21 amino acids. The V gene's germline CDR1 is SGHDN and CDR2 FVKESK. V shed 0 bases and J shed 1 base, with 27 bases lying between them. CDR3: CASSQELGGSGGHETNTEAFF. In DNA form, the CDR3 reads TGTGCCAGCAGCCAAGAATTGGGGGGGAGTGGTGGCCACGAAACGAACACTGAAGCTTTCTTT.

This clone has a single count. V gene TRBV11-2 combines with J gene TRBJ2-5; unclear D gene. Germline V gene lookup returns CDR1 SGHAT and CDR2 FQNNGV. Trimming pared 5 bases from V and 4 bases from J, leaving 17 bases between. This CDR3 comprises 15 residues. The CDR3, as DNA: TGTGCCAGCAGCACCTGGACCAGTCCTACAGAGACCCAGTACTTC. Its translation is CASSTWTSPTETQYF.

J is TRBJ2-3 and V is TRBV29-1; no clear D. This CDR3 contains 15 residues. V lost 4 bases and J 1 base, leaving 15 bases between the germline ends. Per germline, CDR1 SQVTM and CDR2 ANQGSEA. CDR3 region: CSVGGTGFRTDTQYF. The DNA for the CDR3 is TGCAGCGTTGGGGGAACCGGGTTCCGCACAGATACGCAGTATTTT.

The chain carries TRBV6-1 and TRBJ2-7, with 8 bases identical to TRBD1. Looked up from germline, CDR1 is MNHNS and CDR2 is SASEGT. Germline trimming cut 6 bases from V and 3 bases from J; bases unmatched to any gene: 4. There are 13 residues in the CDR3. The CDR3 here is CASRGQGLYEQYF. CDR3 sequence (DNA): TGTGCCAGCAGAGGACAGGGACTCTACGAGCAGTACTTC.

The CDR3 protein is CASSLDLAGVNEQFF. CDR3 DNA: TGTGCCAGCAGCTTAGATCTAGCGGGAGTCAATGAGCAGTTCTTC. The rearrangement links TRBV13 to TRBJ2-1, with TRBD2 matching over 10 bases. With 1 base clipped from V and 6 bases from J, the junction kept 3 bases outside the gene matches. CDR1 and CDR2 from the germline V gene are PRHDT and FYEKMQ (reference sequence). This CDR3 is 15 amino acids long.

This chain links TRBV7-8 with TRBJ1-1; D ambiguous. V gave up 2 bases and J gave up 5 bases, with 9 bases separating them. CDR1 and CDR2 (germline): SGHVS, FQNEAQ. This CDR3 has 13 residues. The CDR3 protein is CASSLSYRTEAFF. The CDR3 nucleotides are TGTGCCAGCAGCTTAAGTTATCGGACTGAAGCTTTCTTT.

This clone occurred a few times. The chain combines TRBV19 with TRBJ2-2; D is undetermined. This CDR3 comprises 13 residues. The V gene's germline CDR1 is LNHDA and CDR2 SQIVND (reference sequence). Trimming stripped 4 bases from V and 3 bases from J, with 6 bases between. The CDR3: CASSSGHTGELFF. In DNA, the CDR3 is TGTGCCAGTAGTAGTGGTCACACCGGGGAGCTGTTTTTT. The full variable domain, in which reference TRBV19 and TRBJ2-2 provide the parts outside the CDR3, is DGGITQSPKYLFRKEGQNVTLSCEQNLNHDAMYWYRQDPGQGLRLIYYSQIVNDFQKGDIAEGYSVSREKKESFPLTVTSAQKNPTAFYLCASSSGHTGELFFGEGSRLTVL.

CDR3 bases: TGTGCCAGTCAACCTCGACAGGAAGAGACCCAGTACTTC. This translates into CASQPRQEETQYF. The rearrangement links TRBV28 to TRBJ2-5, with D possibly being TRBD1 (6 bases). V was clipped by 9 bases and J by 3 bases, with 14 bases between them. The CDR3 extends over 13 amino acids. In germline, CDR1 is MDHEN, CDR2 SYDVKM.

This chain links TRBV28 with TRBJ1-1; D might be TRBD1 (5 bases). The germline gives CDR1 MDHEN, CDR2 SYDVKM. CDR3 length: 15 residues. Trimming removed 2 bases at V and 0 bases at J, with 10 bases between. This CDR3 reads CASSLQGPMNTEAFF. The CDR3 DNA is TGTGCCAGCAGTTTACAGGGCCCGATGAACACTGAAGCTTTCTTT.

The chain's CDR3 is CASSVDIEQYF. CDR3 in DNA: TGTGCCAGCAGCGTAGACATCGAGCAGTACTTC. The chain carries TRBV7-8 and TRBJ2-7; D is ambiguous. CDR3 length equals 11 residues. The germline V gene encodes CDR1 SGHVS and CDR2 FQNEAQ. Trimming shortened V by 5 bases and J by 6 bases, and 8 bases separated the two germline ends.

CDR3 sequence (DNA): TGTGCCAGCAGCCAAGACGGCGAGACCGAGCAGTACTTC. This encodes CASSQDGETEQYF. The chain uses TRBV4-2 and TRBJ2-7; D is unresolved. This CDR3 spans 13 amino acids. The V gene's germline CDR1 is LGHNA and CDR2 YNFKEQ. V lost 0 bases and J lost 6, with 9 bases in between.

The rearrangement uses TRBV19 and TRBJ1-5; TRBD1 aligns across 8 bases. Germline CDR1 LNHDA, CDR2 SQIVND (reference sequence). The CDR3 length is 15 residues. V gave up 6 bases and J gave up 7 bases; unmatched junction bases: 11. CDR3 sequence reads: CASRHKDRVDQPQHF. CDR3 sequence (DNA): TGTGCCAGTAGACATAAGGACAGGGTCGACCAGCCCCAGCATTTT.

The CDR3 DNA reads TGTGCCAGCAGCGTCGGTCAGTGGGGGGAAGAGACCCAGTACTTC. It specifies CASSVGQWGEETQYF. The chain recombines TRBV9 with TRBJ2-5; maybe TRBD2 (6 bases). Germline CDR1 reads SGDLS; CDR2 reads YYNGEE. The CDR3 has 15 amino acids. The V and J ends lost 2 bases and 3 bases respectively, with 14 bases between them.

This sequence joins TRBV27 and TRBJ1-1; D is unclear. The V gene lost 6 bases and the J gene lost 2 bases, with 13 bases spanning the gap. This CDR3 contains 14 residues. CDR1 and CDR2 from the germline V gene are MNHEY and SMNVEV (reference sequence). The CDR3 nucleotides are TGTGCCAGCAGAGACCGACCGTTAAACACTGAAGCTTTCTTT. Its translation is CASRDRPLNTEAFF.

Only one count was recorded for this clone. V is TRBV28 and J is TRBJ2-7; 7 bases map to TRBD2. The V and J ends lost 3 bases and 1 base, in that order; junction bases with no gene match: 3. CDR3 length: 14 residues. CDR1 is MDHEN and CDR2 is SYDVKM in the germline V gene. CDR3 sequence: CASSFASGSYEQYF. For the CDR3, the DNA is TGTGCCAGCAGTTTTGCTAGCGGATCCTACGAGCAGTACTTC. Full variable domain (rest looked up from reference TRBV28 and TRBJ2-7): DVKVTQSSRYLVKRTGEKVFLECVQDMDHENMFWYRQDPGLGLRLIYFSYDVKMKEKGDIPEGYSVSREKKERFSLILESASTNQTSMYLCASSFASGSYEQYFGPGTRLTVT.

The DNA for the CDR3 is TGCAGCGTTCTCGCAGTGGAATCCTACGAGCAGTACTTC. This sequence encodes CSVLAVESYEQYF. This chain joins TRBV29-1 and TRBJ2-7, with D hard to call. The length of the CDR3 is 13 residues. Trimming removed 5 bases from V and 1 base from J, with 12 bases in between. Germline values: CDR1 SQVTM, CDR2 ANQGSEA.

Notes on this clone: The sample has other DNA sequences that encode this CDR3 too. The CDR3 DNA sequence: TGTGCCAGCAGTTTAACAGGCTCTGGAAACACCATATATTTT. This encodes CASSLTGSGNTIYF. The V and J genes are TRBV28 and TRBJ1-3; a weak D match, TRBD1 (5 bases). Germline CDR1 and CDR2: MDHEN and SYDVKM. The CDR3 spans 14 residues. V lost 2 bases and J 0 bases, leaving 5 bases between the germline ends. Supplemented by reference TRBV28 and TRBJ1-3, the full variable domain reads DVKVTQSSRYLVKRTGEKVFLECVQDMDHENMFWYRQDPGLGLRLIYFSYDVKMKEKGDIPEGYSVSREKKERFSLILESASTNQTSMYLCASSLTGSGNTIYFGEGSWLTVV.

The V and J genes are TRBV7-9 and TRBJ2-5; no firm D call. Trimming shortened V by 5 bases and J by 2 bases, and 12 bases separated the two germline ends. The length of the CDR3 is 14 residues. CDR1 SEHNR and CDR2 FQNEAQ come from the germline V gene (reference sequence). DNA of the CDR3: TGTGCCAGCAGCCCCCCGCGGCTACAAGAGACCCAGTACTTC. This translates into CASSPPRLQETQYF.